This record concerns one T cell receptor beta chain sequence. The antigen remains unidentified. A read error may account for a junction end that differs from germline. Unique molecular identifiers featured in each of the TCR beta cDNA libraries. A single record per CDR3 protein comes from TCRdb applying MiXCR to the PCR reads. The table includes 740,000 or so distinct CDR3 sequences, under 70% detected once. This sample is drawn from a study of post-analysis software for immune sequencing data. Study-level findings and limits: There were a few TRBV segments more frequent in patients than controls, and TRBV5-6, TRBV5-1 and TRBV20-1 were among them.

This CDR3 comprises 11 residues. Germline values: CDR1 SGHRS, CDR2 YFSETQ. The rearrangement joins TRBV5-1 to TRBJ1-4; D not certain. The receptor's source is a girl under 18 with multiple sclerosis. Sequenced sample: blood. The CDR3 DNA sequence: TGCGCCAGCAGCTTTGATGAAAAACGGTTTTTT. Protein: CASSFDEKRFF.